Only a few counts were recorded for the clone carrying this TCR beta chain. CDR1 SGHTA and CDR2 FQGNSA come from the germline V gene. The CDR3 loop spans 18 amino acids. Losses at the gene ends were 5 bases for V and 2 bases for J; bases not matched to a gene: 9. Extraction and reverse transcription of RNA yielded cDNA as the sequencing template. Data came from immunoSEQ multiplex PCR; TCRdb stores just in-frame clones and leaves some out. The data hold 150,000 or so clones, with approximately 50% observed a single time. The data belong to a study of CD8+ T cells in alopecia areata. Whole-study context: Oral tofacitinib, 5 to 10 mg twice daily, was given in an open-label trial.

This TCR came from a human donor with alopecia areata. This sequence joins TRBV7-2 and TRBJ2-6, with 10 bases aligning to TRBD1. The sequenced material came from CD4+ T cells sorted from blood. The CDR3 loop is CASSRTGTGAPGANVLTF. The CDR3 DNA reads TGTGCCAGCAGCCGTACCGGGACAGGGGCTCCTGGGGCCAACGTCCTGACTTTC.